This TCR beta chain is from a study of blood T cells in healthy people across ages. Primers used in a second PCR of about 6 to 12 cycles were a sample-barcoded 5' primer and a J-beta primer mix. Each TCR beta cDNA got a 12-nucleotide random molecular identifier. TCRdb reprocessed the 5' RACE reads with MiXCR, giving one entry per CDR3 protein. The data contain fewer than 900,000 distinct CDR3 sequences, roughly 50% of them singletons. Whenever a sample was processed, at least 6 million PBMCs were isolated. The germline CDR1 and CDR2 sequences are LGHDT and YNNKEL (reference sequence). This CDR3 has 16 amino acids.

V usage is TRBV3-1 and J usage is TRBJ2-5; 8 positions agree with TRBD2. The DNA end lines up better with TRBJ2-7; the J call may be wrong. This clonotype was sampled from a woman aged 60-75 years in good health. Sequencing was carried out using blood. In nucleotides, the CDR3 is TGTGCCAGCAGCCACTTTAGCGGGGCCTTAGGGAACGAGCAGTACTTC. This gives the protein CASSHFSGALGNEQYF.